The 6 T cell receptor beta chains listed next were all sequenced from one sample in a study of chemoradiotherapy in HPV16-positive cancers. The repertoire was sequenced with immunoSEQ multiplex PCR; TCRdb's copy has only in-frame clones and lacks some. Here the sample spans under 35,000 clones, 93% being singletons. The specimen was blood, collected from a patient who underwent chemoradiotherapy. The receptors here all came from a human donor with HPV-associated anogenital cancer.

The chain couples TRBV5-1 to TRBJ1-4; 10 bases are a match to TRBD1. The CDR3 has 16 residues. Trimming at V came to 0 bases and at J to 5 bases, leaving 4 bases not matched to a gene. CDR1 and CDR2 from the germline V gene are SGHRS and YFSETQ. CDR3 nucleotides: TGCGCCAGCAGCTTGGGGGACAGGGGAAACAATGAAAAACTGTTTTTT. Its translation: CASSLGDRGNNEKLFF. Drawing the rest from reference TRBV5-1 and TRBJ1-4, the complete variable domain is KAGVTQTPRYLIKTRGQQVTLSCSPISGHRSVSWYQQTPGQGLQFLFEYFSETQRNKGNFPGRFSGRQFSNSRSEMNVSTLELGDSALYLCASSLGDRGNNEKLFFGSGTQLSVL.

The chain joins TRBV7-3 to TRBJ1-3, with D hard to call. CDR3 size: 14 residues. V was shortened by 0 bases and J by 0 bases, with 3 bases between the two germline ends. Germline CDR1 SGHTA, CDR2 FQGTGA. The CDR3 loop is CASSLTGSGNTIYF. CDR3 sequence (DNA): TGTGCCAGCAGCTTAACAGGCTCTGGAAACACCATATATTTT.

The chain combines TRBV5-3 with TRBJ1-5, with TRBD1 matching over 10 bases. TRBV5-3 is sorted into the ORF group, with uncertain function. J gave up 2 bases and V 4 bases, and 15 bases lay outside the gene matches. The CDR3 is 19 residues long. The CDR3: CARSLVRDRGLGGNQPQHF. CDR3 bases: TGTGCCAGAAGCCTTGTCCGGGACAGGGGTTTAGGGGGCAATCAGCCCCAGCATTTT.

The chain couples TRBV5-1 to TRBJ2-2; TRBD2 aligns across 10 bases. The J segment lost 0 bases and the V segment lost 4 bases, leaving 3 bases of the junction unmatched. Germline assignment: CDR1 SGHRS and CDR2 YFSETQ. The CDR3 runs to 16 residues. CDR3 in amino acids: CASSITSGTNTGELFF. CDR3 bases: TGCGCCAGCAGCATCACTAGCGGGACGAACACCGGGGAGCTGTTTTTT.

In regard to this clone: Compared with germline, one end of the junction differs, possibly owing to a read error. The chain carries TRBV6-5 and TRBJ1-2, with TRBD1 matching over 9 bases. Looked up from germline, CDR1 is MNHEY and CDR2 is SVGAGI. The CDR3 sequence is 13 residues long. The CDR3 coding sequence is TGTGCCAGCAGCCCCCGGGACAGGGCCCCCTCATACTTC. Protein: CASSPRDRAPSYF.

The chain is built from TRBV2 and TRBJ1-2; D unclear. The CDR3 loop spans 12 amino acids. CDR1 and CDR2 (germline): SNHLY, FYNNEI. V lost 2 bases and J 6 bases, leaving 7 bases between the germline ends. CDR3 nucleotide sequence: TGTGCCAGCAGTGAATGGCAGAATGGCTACACCTTC. The encoded protein is CASSEWQNGYTF.